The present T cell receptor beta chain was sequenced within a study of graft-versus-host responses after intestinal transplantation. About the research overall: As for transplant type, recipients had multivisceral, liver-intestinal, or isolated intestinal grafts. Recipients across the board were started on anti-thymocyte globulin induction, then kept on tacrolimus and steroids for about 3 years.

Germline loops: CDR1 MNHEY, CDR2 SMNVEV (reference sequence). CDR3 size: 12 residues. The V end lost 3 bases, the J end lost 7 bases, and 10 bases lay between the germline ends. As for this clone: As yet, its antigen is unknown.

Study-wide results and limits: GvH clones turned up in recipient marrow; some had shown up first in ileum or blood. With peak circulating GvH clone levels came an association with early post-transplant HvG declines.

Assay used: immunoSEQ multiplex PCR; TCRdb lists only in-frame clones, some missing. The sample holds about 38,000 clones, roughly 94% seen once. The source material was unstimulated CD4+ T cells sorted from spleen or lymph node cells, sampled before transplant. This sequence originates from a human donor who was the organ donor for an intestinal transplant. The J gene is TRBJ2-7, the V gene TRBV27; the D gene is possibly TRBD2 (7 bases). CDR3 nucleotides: TGTGCCAGCAGTTTGAGGGGGGGAGAGCAGTACTTC. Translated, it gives CASSLRGGEQYF.